This TCR beta chain originates from a study of blood T cell repertoires in COVID-19 (TCRdb year 2020). About the full investigation: Collaborator samples came from the United States, Italy and Spain and covered acute and convalescent phases of COVID-19. The prospective study material was composed of cDNA or gDNA derived from T cells, B-cell-depleted T cells, or PBMCs. Subjects who had been exposed to COVID-19, were actively infected with it, or had recovered from it provided the deeply sampled blood TCRbeta repertoires that made up the dataset. The repertoires were released in a freely available public database intended as a resource for research on the immune response to SARS-CoV-2. The samples were drawn from two sources: the first 160 participants of the ongoing ImmuneRACE study, and approximately 1,300 subjects contributed by 6 global collaborators. A de-identified subject ID, COVID-19 status, age in years and sex were almost always included in the sample metadata. Where available, HLA class I and class II types were taken from metadata supplied by the sample provider and were not determined by assay-based typing. Broader findings and caveats from the paper: The quantity of clinical and demographic metadata differed by source and by participant and was supplied without curation.

With respect to this clone: Its recognized antigen is unknown. The DNA is left out, because the CDR3 cannot be placed on it with certainty; the CDR3 is given as TCRdb lists it.

Enrolling through a virtual design, the prospective study's participants ranged in age from roughly 18 to 95 years and lived across 24 United States geographic areas. To assign participants to cohorts, the prospective study relied on clinical history that participants themselves reported in a screening survey and a study questionnaire. A participant counted as exposed if, within 2 weeks of entering the study, that participant had been in contact with someone who had a PCR-confirmed or clinician-diagnosed COVID-19 case. In the prospective study, mobile phlebotomists collected whole blood, serum and a nasopharyngeal or oropharyngeal swab from each participant. Prospective study participants could optionally give additional blood draws and questionnaires over a roughly 2-month period. Before DNA extraction, blood samples from the prospective study were shipped at room temperature or frozen. TCRbeta CDR3 regions were amplified from genomic DNA by means of the immunoSEQ Assay, a bias-controlled multiplex PCR. Per the original workflow: Nucleated cell counts per sample were estimated from amplification of reference gene primers within the assay. To quantify the absolute abundance of each unique TCRbeta CDR3 rearrangement, sequence reads were collapsed and filtered. For each sample, productive Simpson clonality was calculated by taking the square root of Simpson's diversity index across productive rearrangements. TCRdb limited this immuneACCESS table to in-frame rearrangements with V and J called. A share of clones is missing; checked studies link under half to unresolved V genes, and the rest is unexplained. The DNA gave D and trimming, while V, J and clone size come from that table. This sample holds under 250,000 clones; about four fifths were observed only once. Jointly, the top ten make up about 4.8% of the sample.

Via the germline V gene, CDR1 is MNHGY and CDR2 SVAAGI. Taken from cysteine to phenylalanine, the CDR3 has 14 residues. Sequenced material: PBMCs or T cells enriched from blood (not recorded which). The rearrangement joined TRBV6-9 to TRBJ2-7; TRBD2, the D gene given by the table, was not confirmed from the DNA. The sequence derives from a woman aged 45-60 years who had been exposed to COVID-19. The CDR3 loop reads CASSTSGLTYEQYF.